This entry lists 22 T cell receptor beta chains sequenced from one sample in a study of shared clonotypes between healthy human individuals. The protocol was immunoSEQ multiplex PCR, while the TCRdb copy is restricted to in-frame clones and leaves out a portion. The profile shows over a million clones, roughly 96% of them singletons. The specimen sequenced was naive CD4+ T cells sorted from blood. Stated subset: CD45RA+ positively selected. The receptor set was obtained from a man aged 25-45 years in good health.

This chain joins TRBV11-3 and TRBJ2-1; 8 nucleotides line up with TRBD2. There are 13 residues in the CDR3. Trimming removed 5 bases from V and 7 bases from J; junction bases left unmatched: 4. Germline assignment: CDR1 SGHNT and CDR2 YENEEA. Written as DNA, the CDR3 is TGTGCCAGCAGCAGGACGGGGGGGAATGAGCAGTTCTTC. Its protein is CASSRTGGNEQFF.

About this clone: The junction departs from the called germline gene at one end, perhaps through a read error. This same CDR3 is encoded by further DNA sequences in the sample. This chain connects TRBV7-7 to TRBJ2-1; 7 nucleotides align to TRBD2. The germline gives CDR1 SSHAT, CDR2 FNYEAQ (reference sequence). CDR3 length equals 14 residues. This chain's CDR3 is CASSLRETHNEQFF. CDR3 sequence (DNA): TGTGCTAGCAGCTTGCGGGAGACTCACAATGAGCAGTTCTTC.

The chain uses TRBV18 and TRBJ2-3; D may be TRBD1 (5 bases). Trimming shortened V by 2 bases and J by 9 bases, and 12 bases separated the two germline ends. The CDR3 consists of 13 residues. Germline V gene data show CDR1 as KGHSH and CDR2 as LQKENI. The CDR3 DNA reads TGTGCCAGCTCACCAGCGGCGCAGGGAACGCAGTATTTT. Residues: CASSPAAQGTQYF.

The chain uses TRBV5-5 and TRBJ2-2; TRBD1 or TRBD2 may be the D gene (5 bases each). Germline V gene sequence: CDR1 SGHKS, CDR2 YYEKEE (reference sequence). V was shortened by 4 bases and J by 4 bases, with 17 bases between the two germline ends. This CDR3 contains 16 residues. CDR3 sequence: CASSLGPRVSTGELFF. CDR3 DNA sequence: TGTGCCAGCAGCCTGGGACCCCGGGTGTCCACCGGGGAGCTGTTTTTT.

The rearrangement uses TRBV4-2 and TRBJ1-2; 8 positions match TRBD1. The CDR3 totals 16 residues. Per the germline V gene, CDR1 is LGHNA and CDR2 is YNFKEQ. J was trimmed by 4 bases and V by 3 bases; bases with no gene match: 10. CDR3 DNA sequence: TGTGCCAGCAGCCAGATTCTAGGACAGGGCCGCTATGGCTACACCTTC. Residues: CASSQILGQGRYGYTF.

The chain employs TRBV9 and TRBJ2-7; the D is unclear. Trimming removed 4 bases from V and 6 bases from J, with 20 bases in between. The CDR3 runs 15 residues. Germline V gene data show CDR1 as SGDLS and CDR2 as YYNGEE. The CDR3 is CASSSAIDDLGEQYF. The CDR3 DNA reads TGTGCCAGCAGCTCCGCAATAGACGATCTCGGCGAGCAGTACTTC.

Only one count was recorded for this clone. The chain is built from TRBV29-1 and TRBJ2-7; a possible D gene is TRBD2 (5 bases). CDR1 SQVTM and CDR2 ANQGSEA come from the germline V gene. CDR3 length: 14 amino acids. V was trimmed by 0 bases and J by 0 bases, leaving 9 bases between them. DNA of the CDR3: TGCAGCGTTGAAGATCCTGGGAGCTCCTACGAGCAGTACTTC. Protein sequence: CSVEDPGSSYEQYF.

The rearrangement uses TRBV11-2 and TRBJ2-2, with D perhaps TRBD1 or TRBD2 (5 bases each). Trimming cost V 5 bases and J 3 bases, with 25 bases left between them. The CDR3 contains 19 residues. CDR1 is SGHAT and CDR2 is FQNNGV in the germline V gene. The CDR3 is CASSLRGLGPSPHTGELFF. The CDR3 nucleotides read TGTGCCAGCAGCCTCCGTGGGTTGGGACCGTCCCCCCACACCGGGGAGCTGTTTTTT.

Regarding this clone: The identical CDR3 is also encoded by other nucleotide sequences in the sample. The CDR3 protein is CASSLTGSSYEQYF. CDR3 nucleotides: TGTGCCAGCAGCTTGACAGGGAGCTCCTACGAGCAGTACTTC. V usage is TRBV7-2 and J usage is TRBJ2-7, with TRBD1 matching over 7 bases. CDR3 length: 14 residues. CDR1 is SGHTA and CDR2 is FQGNSA in the germline V gene. Losses at the gene ends were 3 bases for V and 0 bases for J; bases not matched to a gene: 2.

The chain employs TRBV19 and TRBJ2-3, with D perhaps matching TRBD2 (6 bases). Trimming took off 4 bases at V and 6 bases at J, with 14 bases between the two ends. This CDR3 has 14 amino acids. Per germline, CDR1 LNHDA and CDR2 SQIVND (reference sequence). The CDR3 loop is CASSRREPGDTQYF. CDR3 nucleotide sequence: TGTGCCAGTAGTAGACGGGAGCCAGGGGATACGCAGTATTTT.

The chain is built from TRBV5-1 and TRBJ2-7; 11 bases line up with TRBD1. Trimming removed 0 bases from V and 5 bases from J; junction bases left unmatched: 10. The CDR3 is 17 amino acids. Germline CDR1 is SGHRS and CDR2 is YFSETQ. The DNA of the CDR3 is TGCGCCAGCAGCTTGGAGGACAGGGGGCGATTTAAGAACGAGCAGTACTTC. The encoded protein is CASSLEDRGRFKNEQYF.

The chain employs TRBV7-8 and TRBJ1-5; the D gene is possibly TRBD1 (5 bases). The ends were cut back, 1 base at V and 4 bases at J, with 14 bases in the middle. Germline V CDR1 and CDR2: SGHVS, FQNEAQ. This CDR3 is built from 16 residues. The CDR3 DNA is TGTGCCAGCAGCTTAGGGGCAGGCGGGGGGAATCAGCCCCAGCATTTT. Protein sequence: CASSLGAGGGNQPQHF. Full variable domain (outside the CDR3, taken from reference TRBV7-8 and TRBJ1-5): GAGVSQSPRYKVAKRGQDVALRCDPISGHVSLFWYQQALGQGPEFLTYFQNEAQLDKSGLPSDRFFAERPEGSVSTLKIQRTQQEDSAVYLCASSLGAGGGNQPQHFGDGTRLSIL.

The V and J genes are TRBV18 and TRBJ1-5; TRBD1 aligns across 10 bases. The length of the CDR3 is 15 residues. V lost 5 bases to trimming and J lost 5 bases; unmatched junction nucleotides: 6. Germline V gene sequence: CDR1 KGHSH, CDR2 LQKENI. CDR3 residues: CASSMRQGADQPQHF. Here the CDR3 DNA reads TGTGCCAGCTCAATGCGACAGGGGGCCGATCAGCCCCAGCATTTT.

The chain is built from TRBV5-1 and TRBJ1-2; 7 bases are shared with TRBD1. Unmatched junction bases numbered 3, after V lost 0 bases and J lost 4 bases. The CDR3 is made up of 14 amino acids. Germline V gene lookup returns CDR1 SGHRS and CDR2 YFSETQ. Here the CDR3 DNA reads TGCGCCAGCAGCTTGGGGGACAGAAGCTATGGCTACACCTTC. As protein: CASSLGDRSYGYTF.

The CDR3: CASSLSGFTDGYSNQPQHF. The CDR3 bases are TGTGCCAGCAGCTTGTCTGGGTTTACCGACGGATATAGCAATCAGCCCCAGCATTTT. The rearrangement links TRBV5-5 to TRBJ1-5; D uncertain. The CDR3 is 19 amino acids. Deletions cut 1 base from V and 0 bases from J, with 20 bases between. Germline-derived CDR1 and CDR2 are SGHKS and YYEKEE (reference sequence).

The rearrangement joins TRBV13 to TRBJ2-7; D is possibly TRBD1 or TRBD2 (5 bases each). In germline, CDR1 is PRHDT, CDR2 FYEKMQ (reference sequence). The CDR3 runs to 17 residues. With 6 bases removed from V and 2 bases from J, the gap between germline ends came to 23 bases. The DNA of the CDR3 is TGTGCCAGCAGTTCGTCCCTGTTTCGAGGGGCGGCCTACGAGCAGTACTTC. Translating gives CASSSSLFRGAAYEQYF.

The chain links TRBV28 to TRBJ1-5, with D maybe TRBD1 (5 bases). The CDR3 covers 17 residues. Trimming cost V 3 bases and J 1 base, with 16 bases left between them. The germline gives CDR1 MDHEN, CDR2 SYDVKM. The CDR3 nucleotides are TGTGCCAGCAGTTTGTGGCAGGGAGAGGGAAGCAATCAGCCCCAGCATTTT. This translates into CASSLWQGEGSNQPQHF.

V and J are TRBV4-2 and TRBJ2-5, with D possibly being TRBD1 (5 bases). The CDR3 sequence is 13 residues long. In germline, CDR1 is LGHNA, CDR2 YNFKEQ. Trimming stripped 5 bases from V and 5 bases from J, with 12 bases between. CDR3 in DNA: TGTGCCAGCAGCTTGAGCAGGGCTGAGACCCAGTACTTC. This codes for CASSLSRAETQYF.

The V gene is TRBV7-2, the J gene TRBJ1-1; D is unclear. Trimming stripped 3 bases from V and 1 base from J, with 3 bases between. The CDR3 loop spans 12 amino acids. CDR1 and CDR2 (germline): SGHTA, FQGNSA. The CDR3: CASSFQNTEAFF. The CDR3 coding sequence is TGTGCCAGCAGCTTCCAGAACACTGAAGCTTTCTTT. Full variable domain (missing parts from reference TRBV7-2 and TRBJ1-1): GAGVSQSPSNKVTEKGKDVELRCDPISGHTALYWYRQSLGQGLEFLIYFQGNSAPDKSGLPSDRFSAERTGGSVSTLTIQRTQQEDSAVYLCASSFQNTEAFFGQGTRLTVV.

The CDR3 DNA sequence: TGTGCCACCAGCAGAGATCGAGGGATTAGTCAGCATTTT. Protein sequence: CATSRDRGISQHF. The chain employs TRBV15 and TRBJ1-5, with D unclear. Trimming stripped 0 bases from V and 13 bases from J, with 13 bases between. The length of the CDR3 is 13 residues. The germline V gene encodes CDR1 LNHNV and CDR2 YYDKDF (reference sequence).

V is TRBV28 and J is TRBJ2-1, with TRBD1 as a possible D gene (7 bases). Germline CDR1 and CDR2: MDHEN and SYDVKM. V was clipped by 5 bases and J by 2 bases, with 13 bases between them. The CDR3 consists of 15 residues. The CDR3 bases are TGTGCCAGCAGTCTAGGGGGGACAGCCTACAATGAGCAGTTCTTC. This codes for CASSLGGTAYNEQFF.

The count of this clone is one. CDR3 bases: TGTGCCAGCCTTTTACTAGGGGGAGTAGAAACCGGGGAGCTGTTTTTT. It codes for CASLLLGGVETGELFF. The chain carries TRBV11-2 and TRBJ2-2; D is perhaps TRBD1 (6 bases). Trimming stripped 8 bases from V and 5 bases from J, with 21 bases between. Germline V gives CDR1 SGHAT, CDR2 FQNNGV. This CDR3 is 16 amino acids long.